This T cell receptor beta chain originates from a study of T and B cells in COVID-19 patients. Study-level background: COVID-19 patients gave peripheral blood either during active infection or after recovery. Critical illness requiring mechanical ventilation or extracorporeal membrane oxygenation affected about 60% of the roughly 20 active-infection patients. Study results and caveats: Patients with COVID-19 reportedly showed strongly skewed T cell receptor beta variable and joining gene usage. Highly clonal in active COVID-19, TRB repertoires exceeded healthy-donor diversity and richness at recovery.

TRB was amplified from approximately 250-480 ng of blood genomic DNA. The CDR3 consists of 16 residues. The junction had 9 bases not matched to a gene; V was cut back by 1 base and J by 5 bases. Germline CDR1 SGHRS, CDR2 YFSETQ. As concerns this clonotype: Its antigen remains unidentified.

TRB rearrangements were amplified by multiplex PCR with BIOMED2 TRB-A/B primers. Each CDR3 protein is one row after TCRdb ran MiXCR on the multiplex PCR reads. The sample has about 18,000 distinct CDR3 sequences, around 35% seen once. The material sequenced was blood. The source is a human donor with active COVID-19. This chain joins TRBV5-1 and TRBJ2-4; 7 bases align to TRBD1. Here the CDR3 DNA reads TGCGCCAGCAGCTTGAATACAGGGGTATTAGAAAACATTCAGTACTTC. Translated: CASSLNTGVLENIQYF.